The 5 T cell receptor beta chains below all came from one sample that was sequenced in a study of shared clonotypes between healthy human individuals. TCRdb's copy holds only in-frame clones and misses some; the assay was immunoSEQ multiplex PCR. The table has approximately 100,000 clones, about 63% seen once. Sequenced material: memory CD8+ T cells sorted from blood. The sample's subset: CD45RO+ cells pooled with CCR7-negative TemRA cells. The receptors stem from a woman aged 30 to 39 in good health.

This clone was observed a few times. CDR3 sequence reads: CASSERGYSTDTQYF. The CDR3 region has the DNA TGTGCCAGCAGTGAAAGGGGGTATAGCACAGATACGCAGTATTTT. The rearrangement links TRBV6-1 to TRBJ2-3; the D gene is possibly TRBD1 (6 bases). The CDR3 covers 15 residues. Germline lookup yields CDR1 MNHNS and CDR2 SASEGT. Deletions cut 2 bases from V and 0 bases from J, with 9 bases between.

This chain uses TRBV4-1 with TRBJ1-1; unclear D gene. The CDR3 totals 19 residues. Deletions cut 3 bases from V and 0 bases from J, with 23 bases between. Germline V gene lookup returns CDR1 MGHRA and CDR2 YSYEKL. The chain's CDR3 is CASSHLFPGHLTLNTEAFF. DNA of the CDR3: TGCGCCAGCAGCCACCTATTTCCGGGCCATTTGACTTTGAACACTGAAGCTTTCTTT.

In its sample, this clone was seen once. The rearrangement links TRBV19 to TRBJ1-5, with 8 bases matching TRBD1. The CDR3 spans 17 residues. V gave up 3 bases and J gave up 2 bases; unmatched junction bases: 9. Germline CDR1 is LNHDA and CDR2 is SQIVND (reference sequence). The CDR3 here is CASSIRQGSYGNQPQHF. The CDR3, as DNA: TGTGCCAGTAGTATTAGACAGGGGAGTTATGGCAATCAGCCCCAGCATTTT. The variable domain in full, with the rest retrieved from reference TRBV19 and TRBJ1-5, is DGGITQSPKYLFRKEGQNVTLSCEQNLNHDAMYWYRQDPGQGLRLIYYSQIVNDFQKGDIAEGYSVSREKKESFPLTVTSAQKNPTAFYLCASSIRQGSYGNQPQHFGDGTRLSIL.

This clone was recorded a few times. The rearrangement links TRBV6-4 to TRBJ2-1; 9 bases agree with TRBD2. Per the germline V gene, CDR1 is MRHNA and CDR2 is SNTAGT. Germline trimming cut 6 bases from V and 9 bases from J; bases unmatched to any gene: 6. CDR3 length: 13 residues. The CDR3 protein is CASSLAGEGEQFF. The CDR3 DNA reads as TGTGCCAGCAGCTTAGCGGGAGAAGGTGAGCAGTTCTTC.

V and J are TRBV6-5 and TRBJ1-1, with 10 positions matching TRBD1. Germline V gives CDR1 MNHEY, CDR2 SVGAGI. This CDR3 has 16 residues. V lost 0 bases to trimming and J lost 5 bases; unmatched junction nucleotides: 6. The CDR3 sequence is CASSYSGPDRGTEAFF. The CDR3 DNA reads as TGTGCCAGCAGTTACTCGGGACCGGACAGGGGGACTGAAGCTTTCTTT.